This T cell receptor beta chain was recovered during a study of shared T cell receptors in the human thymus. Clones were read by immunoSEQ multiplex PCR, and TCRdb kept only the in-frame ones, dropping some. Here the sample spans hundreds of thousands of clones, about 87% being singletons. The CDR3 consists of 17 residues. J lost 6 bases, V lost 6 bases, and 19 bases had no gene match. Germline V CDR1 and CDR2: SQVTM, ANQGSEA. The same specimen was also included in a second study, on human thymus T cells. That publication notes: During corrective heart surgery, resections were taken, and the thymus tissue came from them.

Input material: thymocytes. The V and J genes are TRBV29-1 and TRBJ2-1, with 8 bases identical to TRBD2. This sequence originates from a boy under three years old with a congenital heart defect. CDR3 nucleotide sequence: TGCAGCGTGACTACATTTGGGGCTAGCGGGTCATTCAATGAGCAGTTCTTC. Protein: CSVTTFGASGSFNEQFF.